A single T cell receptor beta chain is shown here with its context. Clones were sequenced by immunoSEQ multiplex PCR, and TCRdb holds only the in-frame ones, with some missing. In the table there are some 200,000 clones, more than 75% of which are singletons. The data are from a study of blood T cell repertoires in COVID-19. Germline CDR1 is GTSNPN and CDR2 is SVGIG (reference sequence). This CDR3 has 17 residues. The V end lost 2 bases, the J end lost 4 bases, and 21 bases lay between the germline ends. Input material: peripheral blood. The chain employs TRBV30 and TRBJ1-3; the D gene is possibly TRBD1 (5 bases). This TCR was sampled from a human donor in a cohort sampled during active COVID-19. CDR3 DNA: TGTGCCTGGAGTTATGGGGCACACAGGAGTAAGGGAAACACCATATATTTT. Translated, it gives CAWSYGAHRSKGNTIYF.